These 9 T cell receptor beta chains originate from one sample sequenced in a study of cytomegalovirus exposure and HLA in healthy donors. Here immunoSEQ multiplex PCR was the method, and the copy in TCRdb shows in-frame clones only, minus some. The sample lists some 250,000 clones, about 92% occurring once. Material for sequencing was PBMCs. The origin of the receptors is a woman aged 25-40 years in good health and CMV-seronegative.

This sequence joins TRBV5-1 and TRBJ2-7, with D possibly TRBD2 on 6 matching bases. CDR1 and CDR2 (germline): SGHRS, YFSETQ. Deletions cut 1 base from V and 6 bases from J, with 14 bases between. The CDR3 is 14 amino acids. The CDR3 region has the DNA TGCGCCAGCAGCTTGTGGCGAGAGGGAGGCGAGCAGTACTTC. It codes for CASSLWREGGEQYF.

CDR3 sequence (DNA): TGTGCCAGCAGTTCCCTGGCTACCGGGGAGCTGTTTTTT. It translates to CASSSLATGELFF. The chain is built from TRBV27 and TRBJ2-2, with D hard to call. There are 13 residues in the CDR3. The germline gives CDR1 MNHEY, CDR2 SMNVEV (reference sequence). Trimming took 4 bases from V and 5 from J, leaving 8 bases between them.

A single count supports this clone. The rearrangement links TRBV28 to TRBJ2-7; D might be TRBD1 or TRBD2, each matching 5 bases. The germline V gene encodes CDR1 MDHEN and CDR2 SYDVKM. The CDR3 totals 13 residues. The V gene lost 6 bases and the J gene lost 7 bases, with 16 bases spanning the gap. CDR3 sequence (DNA): TGTGCCAGCAGACCACGGGGCACTGGGGAGCAGTACTTC. The encoded protein is CASRPRGTGEQYF.

The chain carries TRBV27 and TRBJ1-5, with D hard to call. Trimming took 6 bases from V and 0 from J, leaving 9 bases between them. CDR1 is MNHEY and CDR2 is SMNVEV in the germline V gene (reference sequence). CDR3 length: 14 residues. CDR3 in DNA: TGTGCCAGCAGAAACAGCTATAGCAATCAGCCCCAGCATTTT. It specifies CASRNSYSNQPQHF.

This chain connects TRBV4-1 to TRBJ2-7; 9 nucleotides match TRBD2. J was trimmed by 3 bases and V by 1 base; bases with no gene match: 10. This CDR3 region has 17 residues. The germline V gene has CDR1 MGHRA and CDR2 YSYEKL. CDR3 protein: CASSQVLSGRTSYEQYF. CDR3 nucleotides: TGCGCCAGCAGCCAAGTACTAAGCGGGAGGACTAGCTACGAGCAGTACTTC.

This sequence joins TRBV28 and TRBJ2-3; D might be TRBD2 (6 bases). CDR1 is MDHEN and CDR2 is SYDVKM in the germline V gene. The CDR3 totals 13 residues. The germline V and J ends were trimmed by 8 bases and 4 bases, with 13 bases remaining between them. The CDR3 loop is CASGGGIPDTQYF. The CDR3, as DNA: TGTGCCAGCGGGGGAGGAATCCCAGATACGCAGTATTTT.

J is TRBJ2-1 and V is TRBV9, with D maybe TRBD2 (6 bases). CDR1 SGDLS and CDR2 YYNGEE come from the germline V gene. Trimming took 4 bases from V and 8 from J, leaving 7 bases between them. The CDR3 is 11 residues long. CDR3 loop: CASSSGYEQFF. In nucleotides, the CDR3 is TGTGCCAGCAGCAGCGGGTATGAGCAGTTCTTC.

V usage is TRBV11-2 and J usage is TRBJ2-5; D might be TRBD1 (6 bases). CDR1 is SGHAT and CDR2 is FQNNGV in the germline V gene. CDR3 length: 16 residues. The V end lost 1 base, the J end lost 5 bases, and 17 bases lay between the germline ends. The DNA for the CDR3 is TGTGCCAGCAGCTTAGGCACCGGGACACTCGTGGAGACCCAGTACTTC. The encoded protein is CASSLGTGTLVETQYF.

This chain uses TRBV7-9 with TRBJ2-1; D unresolved. Germline V lookup: CDR1 SEHNR, CDR2 FQNEAQ (reference sequence). The V gene lost 4 bases and the J gene lost 6 bases, with 16 bases spanning the gap. The CDR3 contains 15 residues. In DNA, the CDR3 is TGTGCCAGCAGCTCGTCTCCCACTATGGCCAATGAGCAGTTCTTC. This encodes CASSSSPTMANEQFF.